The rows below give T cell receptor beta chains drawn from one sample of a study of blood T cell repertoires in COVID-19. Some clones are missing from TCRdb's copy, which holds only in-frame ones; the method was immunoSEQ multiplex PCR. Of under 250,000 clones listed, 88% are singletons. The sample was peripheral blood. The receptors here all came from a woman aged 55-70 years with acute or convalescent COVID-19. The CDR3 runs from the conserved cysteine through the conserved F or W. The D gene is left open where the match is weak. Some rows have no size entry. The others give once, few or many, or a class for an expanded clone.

CDR3 DNA: TGTGCCAGCAGCGGCGGGACAGGGTACCACGAGCAGTACTTC
CDR3 protein: CASSGGTGYHEQYF
J gene: TRBJ2-7
clone size: NA
V gene: TRBV11-2
D gene: TRBD1

CDR3 DNA: TGTGCCAGCAGTTTATTTTGGGCAGGTCCCTCCGGGGAGCTGTTTTTT
CDR3 protein: CASSLFWAGPSGELFF
J gene: TRBJ2-2
clone size: NA
V gene: TRBV28
D gene: NA

CDR3 DNA: TGTGCCAGCAGCCAAGTTATCGCCGGGACTAGCGGCCACCTTCAAGAGACCCAGTACTTC
CDR3 protein: CASSQVIAGTSGHLQETQYF
J gene: TRBJ2-5
clone size: many
V gene: TRBV4-2
D gene: TRBD2

CDR3 DNA: TGTGCCAGCAGCCAAGTTGGGGGGAGCAATCAGCCCCAGCATTTT
CDR3 protein: CASSQVGGSNQPQHF
J gene: TRBJ1-5
clone size: NA
V gene: TRBV4-2
D gene: NA

CDR3 DNA: TGTGCCTGGAGGGACAGGGTCGATCAGCCCCAGCATTTT
CDR3 protein: CAWRDRVDQPQHF
J gene: TRBJ1-5
clone size: NA
V gene: TRBV30
D gene: TRBD1

CDR3 DNA: TGTGCCAGCAGCCGGAGCCTAGCTCTAACCGGGGAGCTGTTTTTT
CDR3 protein: CASSRSLALTGELFF
J gene: TRBJ2-2
clone size: NA
V gene: TRBV14
D gene: NA

CDR3 DNA: TGTGCCACCAGCAGAGTAGGGGTGAACACTGAAGCTTTCTTT
CDR3 protein: CATSRVGVNTEAFF
J gene: TRBJ1-1
clone size: NA
V gene: TRBV15
D gene: NA

CDR3 DNA: TGTGCCAGCAGCTTATCGGGTGGGAGCTCCTACGAGCAGTACTTC
CDR3 protein: CASSLSGGSSYEQYF
J gene: TRBJ2-7
clone size: few
V gene: TRBV5-4
D gene: NA

CDR3 DNA: TGTGCCAGTAGTATTACGGGGGTTAAGGCCGGGGAGCTGTTTTTT
CDR3 protein: CASSITGVKAGELFF
J gene: TRBJ2-2
clone size: few
V gene: TRBV19
D gene: NA

CDR3 DNA: TGTGCCAGCTCACCGGGGGCAGATGCTAACTATGGCTACACCTTC
CDR3 protein: CASSPGADANYGYTF
J gene: TRBJ1-2
clone size: once
V gene: TRBV18
D gene: NA

CDR3 DNA: TGTGCCTGGAGCCAGTATAATGAAAAACTGTTTTTT
CDR3 protein: CAWSQYNEKLFF
J gene: TRBJ1-4
clone size: NA
V gene: TRBV30
D gene: NA

CDR3 DNA: TGTGCCACCAGCAGAGATTTGAGCGGGACAGGGCGGAGTCCCGAGCAGTACTTC
CDR3 protein: CATSRDLSGTGRSPEQYF
J gene: TRBJ2-7
clone size: few
V gene: TRBV15
D gene: TRBD1

CDR3 DNA: TGCGCCAGCAGCTGGGACACAACTAACTATGGCTACACCTTC
CDR3 protein: CASSWDTTNYGYTF
J gene: TRBJ1-2
clone size: NA
V gene: TRBV5-1
D gene: NA

CDR3 DNA: TGCAGCGTTGAGGCTCGCCACAATGAGCAGTTCTTC
CDR3 protein: CSVEARHNEQFF
J gene: TRBJ2-1
clone size: NA
V gene: TRBV29-1
D gene: NA

CDR3 DNA: TGTGCCAGCAGCCGAGACAGGAACACTGAAGCTTTCTTT
CDR3 protein: CASSRDRNTEAFF
J gene: TRBJ1-1
clone size: NA
V gene: TRBV11-3
D gene: NA

CDR3 DNA: TGTGCCAGCAGCCACCGGACAGGGCGCTATGGCTACACCTTC
CDR3 protein: CASSHRTGRYGYTF
J gene: TRBJ1-2
clone size: NA
V gene: TRBV3-1/TRBV3-2
D gene: TRBD1